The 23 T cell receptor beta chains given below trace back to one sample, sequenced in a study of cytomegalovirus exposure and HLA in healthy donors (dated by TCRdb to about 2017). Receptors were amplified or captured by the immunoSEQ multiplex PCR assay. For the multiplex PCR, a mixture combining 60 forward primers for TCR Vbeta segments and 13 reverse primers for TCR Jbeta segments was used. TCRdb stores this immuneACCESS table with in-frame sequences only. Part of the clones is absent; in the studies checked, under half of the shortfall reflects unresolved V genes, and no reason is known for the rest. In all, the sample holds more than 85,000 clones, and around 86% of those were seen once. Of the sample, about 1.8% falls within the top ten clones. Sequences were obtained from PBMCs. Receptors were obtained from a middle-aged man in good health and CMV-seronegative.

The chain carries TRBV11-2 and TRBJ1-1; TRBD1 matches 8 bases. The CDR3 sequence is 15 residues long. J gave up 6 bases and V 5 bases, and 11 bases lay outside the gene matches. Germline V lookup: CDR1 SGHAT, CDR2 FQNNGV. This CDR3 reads CASSRHGQGGPEAFF. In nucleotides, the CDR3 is TGTGCCAGCAGCCGCCACGGACAGGGAGGTCCTGAAGCTTTCTTT.

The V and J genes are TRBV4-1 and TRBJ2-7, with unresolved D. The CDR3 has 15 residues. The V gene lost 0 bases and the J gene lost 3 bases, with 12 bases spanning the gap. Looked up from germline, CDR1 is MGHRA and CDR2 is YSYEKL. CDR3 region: CASSQETGASYEQYF. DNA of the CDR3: TGCGCCAGCAGCCAAGAAACGGGTGCAAGCTACGAGCAGTACTTC.

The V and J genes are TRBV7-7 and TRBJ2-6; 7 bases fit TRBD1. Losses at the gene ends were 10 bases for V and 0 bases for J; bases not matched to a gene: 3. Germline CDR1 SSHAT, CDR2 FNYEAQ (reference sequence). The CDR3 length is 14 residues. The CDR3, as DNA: TGTGCCAAGGACAGGAGCTCTGGGGCCAACGTCCTGACTTTC. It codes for CAKDRSSGANVLTF.

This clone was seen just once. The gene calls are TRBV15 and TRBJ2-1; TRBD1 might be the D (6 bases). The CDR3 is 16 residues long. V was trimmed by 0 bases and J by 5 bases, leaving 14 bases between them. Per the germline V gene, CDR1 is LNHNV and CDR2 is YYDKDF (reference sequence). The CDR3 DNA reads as TGTGCCACCAGCAGAGAGGGGGCTAAGGTCGACAATGAGCAGTTCTTC. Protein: CATSREGAKVDNEQFF.

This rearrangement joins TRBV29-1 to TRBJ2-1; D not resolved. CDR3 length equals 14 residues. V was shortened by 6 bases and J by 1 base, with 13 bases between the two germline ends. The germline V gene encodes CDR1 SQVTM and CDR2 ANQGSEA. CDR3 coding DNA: TGCAGCGTCCCGACGGCGGCTTCCTACAATGAGCAGTTCTTC. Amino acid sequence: CSVPTAASYNEQFF.

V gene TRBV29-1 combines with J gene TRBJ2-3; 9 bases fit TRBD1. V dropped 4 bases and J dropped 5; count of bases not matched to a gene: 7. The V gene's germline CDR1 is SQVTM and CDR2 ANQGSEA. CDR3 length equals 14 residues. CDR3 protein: CSVGTGESGDTQYF. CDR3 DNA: TGCAGCGTTGGGACAGGGGAAAGTGGAGATACGCAGTATTTT.

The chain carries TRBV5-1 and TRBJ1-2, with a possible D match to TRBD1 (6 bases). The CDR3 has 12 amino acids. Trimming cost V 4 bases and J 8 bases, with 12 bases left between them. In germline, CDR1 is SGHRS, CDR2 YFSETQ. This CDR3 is CASSPWDTGYTF. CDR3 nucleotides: TGCGCCAGCAGCCCCTGGGACACCGGCTACACCTTC.

The CDR3 nucleotides are TGTGCCAGCAGGATAGAACGGGTCAATCAGCCCCAGCATTTT. Protein sequence: CASRIERVNQPQHF. This chain connects TRBV2 to TRBJ1-5; D gene unclear. In germline, CDR1 is SNHLY, CDR2 FYNNEI. The CDR3 covers 14 residues. The V and J ends lost 6 bases and 3 bases respectively, with 12 bases between them.

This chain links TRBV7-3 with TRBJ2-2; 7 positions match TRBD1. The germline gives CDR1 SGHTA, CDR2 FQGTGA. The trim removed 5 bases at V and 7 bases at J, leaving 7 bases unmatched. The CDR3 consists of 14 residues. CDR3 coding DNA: TGTGCCAGCAGCCTACAGGGGTCTGGCGGGGAGCTGTTTTTT. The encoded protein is CASSLQGSGGELFF. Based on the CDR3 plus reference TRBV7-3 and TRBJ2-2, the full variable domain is GAGVSQTPSNKVTEKGKYVELRCDPISGHTALYWYRQSLGQGPEFLIYFQGTGAADDSGLPNDRFFAVRPEGSVSTLKIQRTERGDSAVYLCASSLQGSGGELFFGEGSRLTVL.

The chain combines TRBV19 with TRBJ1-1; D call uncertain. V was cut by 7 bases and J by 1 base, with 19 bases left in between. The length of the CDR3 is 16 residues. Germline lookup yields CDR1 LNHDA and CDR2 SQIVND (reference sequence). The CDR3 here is CASMEDWRGTNTEAFF. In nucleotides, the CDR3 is TGTGCCAGTATGGAGGACTGGAGAGGAACGAACACTGAAGCTTTCTTT.

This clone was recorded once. This CDR3 reads CASSDQAGTLSTEAFF. DNA of the CDR3: TGTGCCAGCAGTGATCAAGCCGGGACATTGAGCACTGAAGCTTTCTTT. This rearrangement joins TRBV6-1 to TRBJ1-1; D perhaps matches TRBD1 (6 bases). The CDR3 extends over 16 amino acids. Germline V gene data show CDR1 as MNHNS and CDR2 as SASEGT. V was clipped by 3 bases and J by 4 bases, with 18 bases between them.

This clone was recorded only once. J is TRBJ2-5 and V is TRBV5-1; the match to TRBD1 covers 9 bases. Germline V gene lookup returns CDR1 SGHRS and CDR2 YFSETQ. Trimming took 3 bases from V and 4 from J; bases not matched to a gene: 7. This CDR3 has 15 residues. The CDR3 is CASSWGDREGETQYF. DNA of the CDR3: TGCGCCAGCAGCTGGGGGGACAGGGAAGGAGAGACCCAGTACTTC.

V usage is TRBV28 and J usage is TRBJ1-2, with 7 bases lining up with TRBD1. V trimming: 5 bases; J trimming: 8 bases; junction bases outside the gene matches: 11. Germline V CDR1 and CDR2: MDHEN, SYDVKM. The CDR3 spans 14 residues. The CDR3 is CASSTSDREWGYTF. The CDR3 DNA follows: TGTGCCAGCAGTACCTCAGACAGGGAGTGGGGCTACACCTTC.

Here the CDR3 reads CASSFYRGLGTYNEQFF. The CDR3 DNA is TGTGCCAGCAGCTTTTACAGGGGTCTGGGGACCTACAATGAGCAGTTCTTC. The chain combines TRBV11-2 with TRBJ2-1, with 7 bases lining up with TRBD1. This CDR3 has 17 residues. Germline lookup yields CDR1 SGHAT and CDR2 FQNNGV. J lost 2 bases, V lost 3 bases, and 10 bases had no gene match.

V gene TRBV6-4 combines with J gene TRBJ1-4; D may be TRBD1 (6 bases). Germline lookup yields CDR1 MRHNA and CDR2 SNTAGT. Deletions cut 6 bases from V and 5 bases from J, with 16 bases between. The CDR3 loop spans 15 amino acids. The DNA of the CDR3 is TGTGCCAGCAGGCGTACAGGGAACCCGAATGAAAAACTGTTTTTT. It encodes CASRRTGNPNEKLFF.

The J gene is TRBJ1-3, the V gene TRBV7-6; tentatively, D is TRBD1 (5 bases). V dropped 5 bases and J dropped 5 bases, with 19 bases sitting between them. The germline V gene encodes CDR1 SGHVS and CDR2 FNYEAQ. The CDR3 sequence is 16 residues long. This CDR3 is CASSPQTDYFRNTIYF. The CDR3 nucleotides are TGTGCCAGCAGCCCCCAGACAGATTACTTTCGAAACACCATATATTTT.

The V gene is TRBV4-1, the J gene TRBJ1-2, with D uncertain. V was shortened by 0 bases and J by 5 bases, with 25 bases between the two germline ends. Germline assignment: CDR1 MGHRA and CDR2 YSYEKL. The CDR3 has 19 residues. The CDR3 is CASSQDESQQTHYFYGYTF. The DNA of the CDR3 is TGCGCCAGCAGCCAAGATGAGTCCCAACAGACCCATTATTTTTATGGCTACACCTTC.

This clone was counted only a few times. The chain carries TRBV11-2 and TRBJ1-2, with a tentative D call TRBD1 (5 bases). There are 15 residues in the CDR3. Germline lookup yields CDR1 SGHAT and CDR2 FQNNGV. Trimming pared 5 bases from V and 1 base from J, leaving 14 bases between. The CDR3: CASSRLSGVNYGYTF. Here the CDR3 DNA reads TGTGCCAGCAGCCGTCTTTCGGGGGTTAACTATGGCTACACCTTC.

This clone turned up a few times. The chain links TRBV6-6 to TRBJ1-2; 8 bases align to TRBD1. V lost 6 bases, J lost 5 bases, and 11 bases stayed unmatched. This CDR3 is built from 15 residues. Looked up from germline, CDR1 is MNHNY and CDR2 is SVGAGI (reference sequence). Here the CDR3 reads CASRSPPGGRYGYTF. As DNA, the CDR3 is TGTGCCAGCAGATCACCCCCAGGGGGCCGGTATGGCTACACCTTC.

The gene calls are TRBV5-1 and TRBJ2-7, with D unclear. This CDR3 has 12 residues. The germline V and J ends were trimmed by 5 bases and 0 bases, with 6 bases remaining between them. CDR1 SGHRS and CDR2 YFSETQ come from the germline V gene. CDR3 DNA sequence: TGCGCCAGCAGTCACAGCTCCTACGAGCAGTACTTC. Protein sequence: CASSHSSYEQYF.

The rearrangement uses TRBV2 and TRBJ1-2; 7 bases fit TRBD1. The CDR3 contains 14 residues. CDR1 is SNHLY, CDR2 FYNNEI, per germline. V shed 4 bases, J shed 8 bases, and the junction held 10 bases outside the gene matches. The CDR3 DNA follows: TGTGCCAGCAGTGCTTTAACAGGGGTAGTGGGCTACACCTTC. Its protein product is CASSALTGVVGYTF.

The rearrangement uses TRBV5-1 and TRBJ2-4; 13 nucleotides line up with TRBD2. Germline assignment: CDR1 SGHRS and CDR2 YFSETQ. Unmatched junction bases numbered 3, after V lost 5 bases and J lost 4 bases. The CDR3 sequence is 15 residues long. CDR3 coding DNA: TGCGCCAGCAGTCCGACTAGCGGGGGGAAAAACATTCAGTACTTC. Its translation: CASSPTSGGKNIQYF. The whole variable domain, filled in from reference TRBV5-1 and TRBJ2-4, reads KAGVTQTPRYLIKTRGQQVTLSCSPISGHRSVSWYQQTPGQGLQFLFEYFSETQRNKGNFPGRFSGRQFSNSRSEMNVSTLELGDSALYLCASSPTSGGKNIQYFGAGTRLSVL.

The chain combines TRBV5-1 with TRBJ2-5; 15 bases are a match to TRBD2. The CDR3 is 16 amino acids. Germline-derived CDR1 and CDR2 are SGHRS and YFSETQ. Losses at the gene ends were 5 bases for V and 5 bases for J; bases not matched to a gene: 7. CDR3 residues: CASRATGTSGGETQYF. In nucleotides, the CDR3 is TGCGCCAGCAGGGCCACCGGGACTAGCGGGGGGGAGACCCAGTACTTC.